The T cell receptor (beta chain) described here comes from a study of blood T cells in healthy people across ages. Study-wide results and limits: Per million T cells, TCR beta diversity dropped about linearly as age rose.

V gave up 1 base and J gave up 3 bases, with 15 bases separating them. The CDR3 is 16 amino acids. Germline V gives CDR1 SGHVS, CDR2 FQNEAQ. No fewer than 5.5 micrograms of total RNA were isolated from every sample. Next came a second PCR, run for about 7 to 11 cycles, which used a sample-barcoded 5' primer along with a J-beta primer mix. Researchers report that a template-switch adaptor with 12 random nucleotides tagged each cDNA molecule. From the 5' RACE reads, TCRdb called clonotypes with MiXCR, one entry per CDR3 protein. The sample lists about 1.4 million distinct CDR3 sequences, approximately 63% occurring once. About this clonotype itself: Its cognate antigen is unknown.

The rearrangement uses TRBV7-8 and TRBJ2-5, with D perhaps matching TRBD1 or TRBD2 (5 bases each). The TCR originated in a man aged 18 to 29 in good health. The sequenced sample was blood. Written as DNA, the CDR3 is TGTGCCAGCAGCTTAGTGAACGGGGCGGTGAAAGAGACCCAGTACTTC. It translates to CASSLVNGAVKETQYF.